These 4 T cell receptor beta chains were all obtained from the same sample, sequenced in a study of cytomegalovirus exposure and HLA in healthy donors. It was with 60 Vbeta and 13 Jbeta primers that the PCR ran. Some clones are missing from TCRdb's copy, which holds only in-frame ones; the method was immunoSEQ multiplex PCR. The sample yields 90,000 to 150,000 clones, about four fifths seen once. Material for sequencing was PBMCs. Receptors were obtained from a woman aged 40-49 years in good health and CMV-seronegative.

The chain employs TRBV4-3 and TRBJ2-5, with a weak D call TRBD2 (6 bases). CDR1 and CDR2 from the germline V gene are LGHNA and YSLEER. There are 15 residues in the CDR3. V was cut by 1 base and J by 4 bases, with 13 bases left in between. The CDR3 reads CASSQAGRGGETQYF. CDR3 sequence (DNA): TGCGCCAGCAGCCAAGCGGGGCGGGGAGGAGAGACCCAGTACTTC.

In DNA form, the CDR3 reads TGTGCCAGCAGTGACTCGCCTAGCGGCAATGAGCAGTTCTTC. Translation gives CASSDSPSGNEQFF. The chain is built from TRBV6-4 and TRBJ2-1; TRBD2 matches at 7 bases. CDR1 MRHNA and CDR2 SNTAGT come from the germline V gene. The length of the CDR3 is 14 residues. With V trimmed by 0 bases and J by 6 bases, 2 bases remained unmatched.

As concerns this clone: One end of the junction is discordant with germline, which a read error may explain. The chain carries TRBV7-9 and TRBJ2-5; tentative D call: TRBD2 (5 bases). There are 16 residues in the CDR3. The germline V gene encodes CDR1 SEHNR and CDR2 FQNEAQ (reference sequence). The CDR3 protein is CSSSLLLDPGQETQYF. Written as DNA, the CDR3 is TGTTCCAGCAGCTTATTGCTTGATCCGGGACAAGAGACCCAGTACTTC. The whole variable domain, filled in from reference TRBV7-9 and TRBJ2-5, reads DTGVSQNPRHKITKRGQNVTFRCDPISEHNRLYWYRQTLGQGPEFLTYFQNEAQLEKSRLLSDRFSAERPKGSFSTLEIQRTEQGDSAMYLCSSSLLLDPGQETQYFGPGTRLLVL.

J is TRBJ1-2 and V is TRBV9; 7 nucleotides align to TRBD1. After removal of 0 bases from V and 0 bases from J, the junction contained 5 bases not matched to a gene. Looked up from germline, CDR1 is SGDLS and CDR2 is YYNGEE. This CDR3 contains 16 residues. Here the CDR3 DNA reads TGTGCCAGCAGCGTAGGGACAGGCGGCTCTAACTATGGCTACACCTTC. Residues: CASSVGTGGSNYGYTF.